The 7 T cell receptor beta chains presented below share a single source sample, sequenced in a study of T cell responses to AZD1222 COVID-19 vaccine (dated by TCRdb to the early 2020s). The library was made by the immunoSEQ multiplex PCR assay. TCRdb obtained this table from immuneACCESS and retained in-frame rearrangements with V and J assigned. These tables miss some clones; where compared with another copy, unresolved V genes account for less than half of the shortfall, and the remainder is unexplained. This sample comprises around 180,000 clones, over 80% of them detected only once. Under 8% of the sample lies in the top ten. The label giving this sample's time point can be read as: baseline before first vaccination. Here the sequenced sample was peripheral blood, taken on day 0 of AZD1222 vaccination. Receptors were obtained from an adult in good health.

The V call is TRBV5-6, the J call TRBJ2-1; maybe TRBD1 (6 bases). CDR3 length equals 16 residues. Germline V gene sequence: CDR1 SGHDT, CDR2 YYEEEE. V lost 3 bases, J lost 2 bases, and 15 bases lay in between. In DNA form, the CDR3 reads TGTGCCAGCAGCTCATTAACAGGGAGCACCTACAATGAGCAGTTCTTC. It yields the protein CASSSLTGSTYNEQFF.

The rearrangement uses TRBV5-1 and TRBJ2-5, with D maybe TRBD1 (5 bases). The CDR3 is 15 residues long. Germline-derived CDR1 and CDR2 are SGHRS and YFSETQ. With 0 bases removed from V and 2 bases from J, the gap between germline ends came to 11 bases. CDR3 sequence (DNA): TGCGCCAGCAGCTTGGATTCGACAGTTCAAGAGACCCAGTACTTC. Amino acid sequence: CASSLDSTVQETQYF.

The CDR3 DNA reads TGTGCCAGTAGTATCTTGGGACAGGGGGAAGAAAAACTGTTTTTT. As protein: CASSILGQGEEKLFF. This chain links TRBV19 with TRBJ1-4; 11 bases match TRBD1. CDR1 and CDR2 from the germline V gene are LNHDA and SQIVND (reference sequence). J lost 8 bases, V lost 3 bases, and 5 bases had no gene match. The CDR3 contains 15 residues. The whole variable domain, filled in from reference TRBV19 and TRBJ1-4, reads DGGITQSPKYLFRKEGQNVTLSCEQNLNHDAMYWYRQDPGQGLRLIYYSQIVNDFQKGDIAEGYSVSREKKESFPLTVTSAQKNPTAFYLCASSILGQGEEKLFFGSGTQLSVL.

The CDR3 sequence: CASIETGGNYGYTF. In nucleotides, the CDR3 is TGTGCCAGTATCGAAACGGGCGGAAACTATGGCTACACCTTC. The chain combines TRBV19 with TRBJ1-2; the D is unclear. Germline V gene sequence: CDR1 LNHDA, CDR2 SQIVND (reference sequence). V was clipped by 7 bases and J by 2 bases, with 14 bases between them. CDR3 length: 14 amino acids.

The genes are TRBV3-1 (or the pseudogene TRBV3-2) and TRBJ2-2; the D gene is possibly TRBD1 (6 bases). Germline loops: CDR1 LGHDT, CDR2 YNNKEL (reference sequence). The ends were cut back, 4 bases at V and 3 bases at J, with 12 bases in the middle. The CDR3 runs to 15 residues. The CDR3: CASSRTRQDTGELFF. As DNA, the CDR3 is TGTGCCAGCAGCCGAACCCGACAGGACACCGGGGAGCTGTTTTTT.

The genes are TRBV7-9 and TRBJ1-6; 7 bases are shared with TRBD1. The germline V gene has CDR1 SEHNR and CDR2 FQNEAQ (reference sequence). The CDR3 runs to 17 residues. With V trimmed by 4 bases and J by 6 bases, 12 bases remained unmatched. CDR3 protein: CASSSYRRDSPNSPLHF. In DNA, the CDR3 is TGTGCCAGCAGCTCCTACCGCCGGGACAGCCCTAATTCACCCCTCCACTTT.

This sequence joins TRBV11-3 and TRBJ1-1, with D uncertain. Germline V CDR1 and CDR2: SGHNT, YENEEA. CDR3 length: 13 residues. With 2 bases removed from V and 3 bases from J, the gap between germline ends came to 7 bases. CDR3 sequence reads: CASSLIADTEAFF. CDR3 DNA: TGTGCCAGCAGCTTAATAGCAGACACTGAAGCTTTCTTT.